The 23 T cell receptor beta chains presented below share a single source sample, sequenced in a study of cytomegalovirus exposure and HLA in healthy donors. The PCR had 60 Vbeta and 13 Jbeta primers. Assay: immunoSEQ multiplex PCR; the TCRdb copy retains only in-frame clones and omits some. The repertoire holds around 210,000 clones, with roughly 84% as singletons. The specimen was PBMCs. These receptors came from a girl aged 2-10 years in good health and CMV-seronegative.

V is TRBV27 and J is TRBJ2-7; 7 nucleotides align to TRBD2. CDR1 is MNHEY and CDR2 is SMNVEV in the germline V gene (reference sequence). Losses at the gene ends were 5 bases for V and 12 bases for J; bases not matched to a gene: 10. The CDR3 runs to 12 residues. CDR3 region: CASSPYPGRTYF. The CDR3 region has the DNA TGTGCCAGCAGTCCCTATCCCGGGAGGACGTACTTC.

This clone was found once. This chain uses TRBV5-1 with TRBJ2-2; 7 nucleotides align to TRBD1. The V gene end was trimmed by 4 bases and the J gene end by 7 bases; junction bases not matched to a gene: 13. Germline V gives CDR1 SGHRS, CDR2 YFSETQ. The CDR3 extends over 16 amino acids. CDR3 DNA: TGCGCCAGCAGCCCGGGACAGCCGATCCGGAACGGGGAGCTGTTTTTT. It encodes CASSPGQPIRNGELFF.

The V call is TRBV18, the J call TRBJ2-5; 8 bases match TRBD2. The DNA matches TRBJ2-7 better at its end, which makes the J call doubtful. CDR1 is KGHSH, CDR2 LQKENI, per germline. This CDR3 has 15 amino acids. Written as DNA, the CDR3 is TGTGCCAGCTCACCAGGTACTAGCGGTTCCTACGAGCAGTACTTC. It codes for CASSPGTSGSYEQYF.

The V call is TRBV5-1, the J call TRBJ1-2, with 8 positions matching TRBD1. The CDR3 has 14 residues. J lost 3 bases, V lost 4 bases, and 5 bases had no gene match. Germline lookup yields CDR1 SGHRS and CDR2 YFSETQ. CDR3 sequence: CASSQGALDYGYTF. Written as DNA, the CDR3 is TGCGCCAGCAGCCAGGGGGCTCTCGACTATGGCTACACCTTC.

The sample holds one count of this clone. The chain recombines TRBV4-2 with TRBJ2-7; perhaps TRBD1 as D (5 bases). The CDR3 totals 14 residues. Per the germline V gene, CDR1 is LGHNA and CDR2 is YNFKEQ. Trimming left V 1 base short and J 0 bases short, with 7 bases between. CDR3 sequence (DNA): TGTGCCAGCAGCCAAGGACAGCCCTCCTACGAGCAGTACTTC. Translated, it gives CASSQGQPSYEQYF.

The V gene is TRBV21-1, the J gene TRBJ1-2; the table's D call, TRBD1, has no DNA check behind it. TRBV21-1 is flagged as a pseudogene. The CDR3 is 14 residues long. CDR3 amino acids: CASPHRGQPYGYTF. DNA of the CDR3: TGTGCCAGCCCACATAGGGGACAGCCCTATGGCTACACCTTC.

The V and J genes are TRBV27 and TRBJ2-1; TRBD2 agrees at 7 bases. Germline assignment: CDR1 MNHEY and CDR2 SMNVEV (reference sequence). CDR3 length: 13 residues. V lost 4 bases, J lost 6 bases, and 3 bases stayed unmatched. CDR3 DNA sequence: TGTGCCAGCAGTTCCAGCGGGACCAATGAGCAGTTCTTC. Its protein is CASSSSGTNEQFF.

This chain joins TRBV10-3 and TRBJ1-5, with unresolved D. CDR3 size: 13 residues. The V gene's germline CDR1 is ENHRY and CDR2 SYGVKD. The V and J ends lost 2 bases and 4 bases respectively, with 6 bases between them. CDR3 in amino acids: CAISEAGNQPQHF. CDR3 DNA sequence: TGTGCCATCAGTGAGGCGGGGAATCAGCCCCAGCATTTT.

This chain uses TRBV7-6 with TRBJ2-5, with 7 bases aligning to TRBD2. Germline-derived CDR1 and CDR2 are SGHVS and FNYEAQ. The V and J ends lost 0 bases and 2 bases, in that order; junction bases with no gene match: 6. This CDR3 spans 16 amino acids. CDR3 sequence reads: CASSLAIMGLQETQYF. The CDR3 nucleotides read TGTGCCAGCAGCTTAGCGATTATGGGACTACAAGAGACCCAGTACTTC.

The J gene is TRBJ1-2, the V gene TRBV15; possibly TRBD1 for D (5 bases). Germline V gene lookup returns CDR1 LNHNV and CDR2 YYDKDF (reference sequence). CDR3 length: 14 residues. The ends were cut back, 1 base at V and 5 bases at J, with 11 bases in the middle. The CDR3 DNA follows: TGTGCCACCAGCAGAGTGCGGGGACCGTATGGCTACACCTTC. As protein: CATSRVRGPYGYTF.

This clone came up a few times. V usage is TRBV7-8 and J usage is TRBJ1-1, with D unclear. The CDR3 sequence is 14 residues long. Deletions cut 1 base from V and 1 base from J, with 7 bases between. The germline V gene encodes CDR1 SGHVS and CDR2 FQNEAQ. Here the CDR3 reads CASSLGRANTEAFF. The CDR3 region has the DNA TGTGCCAGCAGCTTAGGGCGGGCGAACACTGAAGCTTTCTTT. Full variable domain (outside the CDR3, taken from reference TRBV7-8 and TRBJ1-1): GAGVSQSPRYKVAKRGQDVALRCDPISGHVSLFWYQQALGQGPEFLTYFQNEAQLDKSGLPSDRFFAERPEGSVSTLKIQRTQQEDSAVYLCASSLGRANTEAFFGQGTRLTVV.

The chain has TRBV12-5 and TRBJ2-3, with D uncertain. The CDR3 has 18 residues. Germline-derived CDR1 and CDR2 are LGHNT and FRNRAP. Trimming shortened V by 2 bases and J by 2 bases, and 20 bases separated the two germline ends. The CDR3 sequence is CASGLYDATTRSTDTQYF. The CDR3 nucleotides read TGTGCTAGTGGTTTGTACGATGCTACGACACGGTCCACAGATACGCAGTATTTT. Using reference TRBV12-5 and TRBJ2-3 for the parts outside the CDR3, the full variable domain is DARVTQTPRHKVTEMGQEVTMRCQPILGHNTVFWYRQTMMQGLELLAYFRNRAPLDDSGMPKDRFSAEMPDATLATLKIQPSEPRDSAVYFCASGLYDATTRSTDTQYFGPGTRLTVL.

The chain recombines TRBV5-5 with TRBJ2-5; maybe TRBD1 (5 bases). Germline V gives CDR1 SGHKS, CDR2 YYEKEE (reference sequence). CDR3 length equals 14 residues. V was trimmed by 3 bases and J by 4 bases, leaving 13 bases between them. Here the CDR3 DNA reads TGTGCCAGCAGCTGGGGCGGCCCGCGAGAGACCCAGTACTTC. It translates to CASSWGGPRETQYF. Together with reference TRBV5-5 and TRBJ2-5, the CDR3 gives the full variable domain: DAGVTQSPTHLIKTRGQQVTLRCSPISGHKSVSWYQQVLGQGPQFIFQYYEKEERGRGNFPDRFSARQFPNYSSELNVNALLLGDSALYLCASSWGGPRETQYFGPGTRLLVL.

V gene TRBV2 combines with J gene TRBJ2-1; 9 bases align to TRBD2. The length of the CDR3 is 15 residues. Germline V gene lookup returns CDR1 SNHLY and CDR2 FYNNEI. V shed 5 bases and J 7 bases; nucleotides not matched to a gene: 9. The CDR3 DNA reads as TGTGCCAGCAGTTTTAGCGGGAGCGCCAAGAATGAGCAGTTCTTC. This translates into CASSFSGSAKNEQFF.

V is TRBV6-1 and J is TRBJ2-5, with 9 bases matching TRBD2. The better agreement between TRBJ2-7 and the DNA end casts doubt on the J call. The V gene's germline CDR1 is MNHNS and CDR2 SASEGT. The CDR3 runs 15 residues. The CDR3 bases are TGTGCCAGCAGTGAAGGGGGAGCGGGGGGTTACGAGCAGTACTTC. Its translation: CASSEGGAGGYEQYF.

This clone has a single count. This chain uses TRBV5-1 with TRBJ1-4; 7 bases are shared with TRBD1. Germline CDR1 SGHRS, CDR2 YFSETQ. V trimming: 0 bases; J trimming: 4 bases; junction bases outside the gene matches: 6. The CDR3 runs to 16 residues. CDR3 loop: CASSLASAGGNEKLFF. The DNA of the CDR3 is TGCGCCAGCAGCTTGGCCTCGGCAGGGGGTAATGAAAAACTGTTTTTT.

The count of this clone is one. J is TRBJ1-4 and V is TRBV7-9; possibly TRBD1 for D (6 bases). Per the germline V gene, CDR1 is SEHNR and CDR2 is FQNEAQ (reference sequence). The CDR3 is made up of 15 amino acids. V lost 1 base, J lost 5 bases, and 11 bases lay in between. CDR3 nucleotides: TGTGCCAGCAGCTTAGAGGGGGTAACGAATGAAAAACTGTTTTTT. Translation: CASSLEGVTNEKLFF.

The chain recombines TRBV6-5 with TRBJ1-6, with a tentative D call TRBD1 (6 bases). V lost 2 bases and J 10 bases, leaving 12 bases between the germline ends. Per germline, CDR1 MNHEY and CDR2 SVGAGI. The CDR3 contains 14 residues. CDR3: CASSYEGVRSPLHF. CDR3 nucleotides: TGTGCCAGCAGTTACGAGGGGGTGAGATCACCCCTCCACTTT.

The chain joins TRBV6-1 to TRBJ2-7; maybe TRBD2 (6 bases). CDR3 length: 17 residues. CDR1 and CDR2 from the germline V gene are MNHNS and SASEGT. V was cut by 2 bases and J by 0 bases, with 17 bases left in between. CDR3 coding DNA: TGTGCCAGCAGTGAAAGAGTGGGGACTCCCAGCTCCTACGAGCAGTACTTC. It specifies CASSERVGTPSSYEQYF.

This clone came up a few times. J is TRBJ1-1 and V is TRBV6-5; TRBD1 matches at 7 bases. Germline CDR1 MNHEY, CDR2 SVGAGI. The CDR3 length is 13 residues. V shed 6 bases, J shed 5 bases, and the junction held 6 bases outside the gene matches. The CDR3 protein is CASSRNRGTEAFF. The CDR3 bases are TGTGCCAGCAGCCGTAACAGGGGAACTGAAGCTTTCTTT.

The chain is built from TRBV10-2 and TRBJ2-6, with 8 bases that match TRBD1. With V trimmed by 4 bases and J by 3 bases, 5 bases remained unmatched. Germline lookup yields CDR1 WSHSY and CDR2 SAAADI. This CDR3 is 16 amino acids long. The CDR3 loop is CASSGQGASGANVLTF. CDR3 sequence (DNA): TGCGCCAGCAGTGGTCAGGGGGCGAGTGGGGCCAACGTCCTGACTTTC.

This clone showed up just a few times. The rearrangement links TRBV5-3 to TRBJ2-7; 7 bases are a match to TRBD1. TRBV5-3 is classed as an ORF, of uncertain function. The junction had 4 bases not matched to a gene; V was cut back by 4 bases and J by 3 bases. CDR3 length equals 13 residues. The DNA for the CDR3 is TGTGCCAGAAGCCCGGGACAGATCTACGAGCAGTACTTC. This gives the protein CARSPGQIYEQYF.

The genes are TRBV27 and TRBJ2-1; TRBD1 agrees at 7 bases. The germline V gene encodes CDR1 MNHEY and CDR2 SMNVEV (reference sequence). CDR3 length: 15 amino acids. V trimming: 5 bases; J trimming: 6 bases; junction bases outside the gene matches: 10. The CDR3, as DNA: TGTGCCAGCAGTCGCTATCGGACAGGAGTCAATGAGCAGTTCTTC. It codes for CASSRYRTGVNEQFF.